Shown below are 10 T cell receptor beta chains from a single sample sequenced in a study of molecular identifiers for immune sequencing clone quantification. Each CDR3 protein is one row after TCRdb ran MiXCR on the PCR reads. The repertoire consists of about 68,000 distinct CDR3 sequences, with 15% to 20% occurring once and the leading ten covering nearly 1.5%. Source material: naive CD8+ T cells from blood, with Jurkat cell RNA spiked in. This sample's subset: FACS-sorted CD8+CD4-CCR7+CD45RA+ naive T cells. The receptors derive from a human donor in good health. Some libraries in this study had Jurkat cell RNA spiked in.

This clonotype has a count of ten or more. V gene TRBV19 combines with J gene TRBJ2-1, with 7 bases identical to TRBD1. The CDR3 spans 15 residues. The germline gives CDR1 LNHDA, CDR2 SQIVND (reference sequence). Trimming took 5 bases from V and 8 from J; bases not matched to a gene: 12. The CDR3 DNA is TGTGCCAGTAGTCCCCGGGACAGCCAGCAGGATGAGCAGTTCTTC. The encoded protein is CASSPRDSQQDEQFF. The complete variable domain, with remaining parts taken from reference TRBV19 and TRBJ2-1, reads DGGITQSPKYLFRKEGQNVTLSCEQNLNHDAMYWYRQDPGQGLRLIYYSQIVNDFQKGDIAEGYSVSREKKESFPLTVTSAQKNPTAFYLCASSPRDSQQDEQFFGPGTRLTVL.

The table lists this clonotype with many counts. The chain combines TRBV7-9 with TRBJ2-6; tentatively, D is TRBD2 (5 bases). This CDR3 is built from 17 residues. Looked up from germline, CDR1 is SEHNR and CDR2 is FQNEAQ (reference sequence). Trimming shortened V by 1 base and J by 1 base, and 11 bases separated the two germline ends. CDR3 sequence reads: CASSLGRGESGANVLTF. CDR3 in DNA: TGTGCCAGCAGCTTAGGTCGGGGAGAGTCTGGGGCCAACGTCCTGACTTTC.

This clonotype was seen more than once but under ten times. The CDR3 coding sequence is TGTGCCAGCAGTGACCGGCCCCAGCGGGAGAGCCGAAATTGCACAGATACGCAGTATTTT. Residues: CASSDRPQRESRNCTDTQYF. The V and J genes are TRBV6-4 and TRBJ2-3, with 8 bases identical to TRBD2. Looked up from germline, CDR1 is MRHNA and CDR2 is SNTAGT. This CDR3 has 20 residues. Trimming took 2 bases from V and 1 from J; bases not matched to a gene: 17.

This clonotype was counted a few times. The J gene is TRBJ1-2, the V gene TRBV14; 9 bases line up with TRBD1. This CDR3 comprises 15 residues. The germline V gene encodes CDR1 SGHDN and CDR2 FVKESK. With V trimmed by 3 bases and J by 4 bases, 6 bases remained unmatched. CDR3 sequence: CASSQWTGDSYGYTF. The CDR3 nucleotides read TGTGCCAGCAGCCAGTGGACAGGGGATAGCTATGGCTACACCTTC.

The chain links TRBV7-2 to TRBJ2-7; 7 positions agree with TRBD2. Unmatched junction bases numbered 15, after V lost 6 bases and J lost 7 bases. This CDR3 spans 15 amino acids. Germline assignment: CDR1 SGHTA and CDR2 FQGNSA. CDR3 DNA sequence: TGTGCCAGCAGGCCTATGGCGGGAGATATGGGGGAGCAGTACTTC. Residues: CASRPMAGDMGEQYF.

With regard to this clonotype: Since a much larger clone is just one base distant, this may be a read error. V usage is TRBV6-2 or TRBV6-3 and J usage is TRBJ1-1, with D tentatively TRBD1 (6 bases). The ends were cut back, 6 bases at V and 1 base at J, with 15 bases in the middle. The CDR3 has 15 amino acids. Germline V gene data show CDR1 as MNHEY and CDR2 as SVGEGT. CDR3 loop: CASSSRPGQNTEAFF. The CDR3 nucleotides read TGTGCCAGCAGCTCTCGCCCGGGACAGAACACTGAAGCTTTCTTT.

Ten or more counts support this clonotype. The chain combines TRBV2 with TRBJ2-5; 8 bases line up with TRBD1. The V gene end was trimmed by 6 bases and the J gene end by 5 bases; junction bases not matched to a gene: 5. The CDR3 is made up of 13 amino acids. The germline gives CDR1 SNHLY, CDR2 FYNNEI. The CDR3 nucleotides are TGTGCCAGCAGGTCAGGGGGCTCGGAGACCCAGTACTTC. This encodes CASRSGGSETQYF.

V gene TRBV29-1 combines with J gene TRBJ1-2; TRBD1 aligns across 7 bases. Trimming removed 3 bases from V and 4 bases from J; junction bases left unmatched: 5. The germline V gene encodes CDR1 SQVTM and CDR2 ANQGSEA. The CDR3 loop spans 13 amino acids. CDR3 nucleotides: TGCAGCGTTGACCTCACAGGGGTCTATGGCTACACCTTC. Amino acids: CSVDLTGVYGYTF.

For this clonotype: A single base separates this from a much larger clone, so it may be a read error. The chain has TRBV27 and TRBJ2-5; TRBD2 matches 7 bases. The CDR3 contains 16 residues. CDR1 MNHEY and CDR2 SMNVEV come from the germline V gene (reference sequence). As DNA, the CDR3 is TGTGCCGGCAGTGCATCTAGCGGAGAGTACCAAGAGACCCAGTACTTC. Translating gives CAGSASSGEYQETQYF.

The sample holds many counts of this clonotype. The chain carries TRBV5-1 and TRBJ2-1; 9 bases match TRBD2. Trimming at V came to 2 bases and at J to 4 bases, leaving 13 bases not matched to a gene. CDR3 size: 18 residues. The germline V gene has CDR1 SGHRS and CDR2 YFSETQ. This chain's CDR3 is CASSFRASGTLAYNEQFF. CDR3 coding DNA: TGCGCCAGCAGCTTCCGCGCTAGCGGGACCTTAGCTTACAATGAGCAGTTCTTC.